These 13 T cell receptor beta chains share one sample of origin, sequenced in a study of blood T cells in healthy people across ages. For the second PCR, which ran for about 7 to 11 cycles, a sample-barcoded 5' primer and a J-beta primer mix were used. TCRdb re-analysed the 5' RACE reads in MiXCR, keeping a single row per CDR3 protein. The sample includes approximately 800,000 distinct CDR3 sequences, about 34% of them seen just once. Sequencing was carried out using blood. All receptors come from a man aged 18 to 30 in good health.

The rearrangement links TRBV12-3 or TRBV12-4 to TRBJ2-2; D not resolved. Trimming took off 3 bases at V and 6 bases at J, with 14 bases between the two ends. The CDR3 totals 15 residues. DNA of the CDR3: TGTGCCAGCAGTTTCCAATGGGCGAGAGCCGGGGAGCTGTTTTTT. Translation: CASSFQWARAGELFF.

V is TRBV4-3 and J is TRBJ2-7; no clear D. CDR3 size: 15 residues. Trimming removed 0 bases at V and 0 bases at J, with 9 bases between. The germline V gene has CDR1 LGHNA and CDR2 YSLEER. The CDR3: CASSQESLFSYEQYF. The CDR3 nucleotides read TGCGCCAGCAGCCAAGAGAGCCTCTTCTCCTACGAGCAGTACTTC.

This clonotype was seen more than once but under ten times. One junction end does not reproduce the germline sequence, and a read error may be involved. This rearrangement joins TRBV7-3 to TRBJ2-1; 12 bases fit TRBD2. The germline CDR1 and CDR2 sequences are SGHTA and FQGTGA. This CDR3 region has 15 residues. This CDR3 is CASSPTSGGYNERFF. The CDR3 nucleotides read TGTGCCAGCAGCCCGACTAGCGGGGGTTACAATGAGCGGTTCTTC.

This clonotype occurred a few times. The chain uses TRBV2 and TRBJ1-5; 7 nucleotides match TRBD1. Germline CDR1 SNHLY, CDR2 FYNNEI. Trimming took 8 bases from V and 3 from J; bases not matched to a gene: 7. The length of the CDR3 is 14 residues. The CDR3 spells CASHPTGTNQPQHF. The CDR3 DNA reads TGTGCCAGCCATCCGACAGGGACCAATCAGCCCCAGCATTTT.

The table lists this clonotype with a few counts. The chain joins TRBV5-8 to TRBJ1-2; D perhaps matches TRBD1 (5 bases). Between the trimmed V and J ends, which lost 4 bases and 7 bases, there was a span of 17 bases. The CDR3 contains 14 residues. Germline lookup yields CDR1 SGHTS and CDR2 YDEGEE. CDR3 in DNA: TGTGCCAGCAGCCTTCAGGGCTCGGGTGGTGGCTACACCTTC. It codes for CASSLQGSGGGYTF.

This chain connects TRBV27 to TRBJ1-6; TRBD1 agrees at 8 bases. The germline V gene has CDR1 MNHEY and CDR2 SMNVEV (reference sequence). The CDR3 is made up of 14 amino acids. V dropped 3 bases and J dropped 9; count of bases not matched to a gene: 4. CDR3 protein: CASSFQGAVSPLHF. The CDR3 DNA reads TGTGCCAGCAGTTTCCAGGGGGCGGTTTCACCCCTCCACTTT.

This clonotype has just a few counts. The chain carries TRBV2 and TRBJ1-6, with unresolved D. Germline assignment: CDR1 SNHLY and CDR2 FYNNEI. The CDR3 is 12 amino acids. The V gene lost 2 bases and the J gene lost 9 bases, with 5 bases spanning the gap. The CDR3 DNA follows: TGTGCCAGCAGTGAACGGGCTTCACCCCTCCACTTT. Protein: CASSERASPLHF. Full variable domain (remainder filled in from reference TRBV2 and TRBJ1-6): EPEVTQTPSHQVTQMGQEVILRCVPISNHLYFYWYRQILGQKVEFLVSFYNNEISEKSEIFDDQFSVERPDGSNFTLKIRSTKLEDSAMYFCASSERASPLHFGNGTRLTVT.

This clonotype was seen a few times. This chain uses TRBV20-1 with TRBJ1-6; the D gene is possibly TRBD1 (6 bases). Germline CDR1 is DFQATT and CDR2 is SNEGSKA (reference sequence). Trimming left V 2 bases short and J 5 bases short, with 16 bases between. This CDR3 has 16 residues. The CDR3 region is CSARPPGTLNNSPLHF. The CDR3 DNA reads TGCAGTGCTAGACCCCCAGGGACACTCAATAATTCACCCCTCCACTTT.

This clonotype showed up just a few times. This rearrangement joins TRBV5-5 to TRBJ1-2; D remains ambiguous. The V end was cut by 4 bases, the J end by 5 bases, with 15 bases between. This CDR3 is built from 14 residues. The germline gives CDR1 SGHKS, CDR2 YYEKEE (reference sequence). CDR3 bases: TGTGCCAGCAGCGCCGGGGTGGGAGGATATGGCTACACCTTC. Protein sequence: CASSAGVGGYGYTF.

J is TRBJ1-6 and V is TRBV7-9; unclear D gene. Germline values: CDR1 SEHNR, CDR2 FQNEAQ (reference sequence). Trimming stripped 3 bases from V and 7 bases from J, with 16 bases between. The CDR3 runs 16 residues. This chain's CDR3 is CASSLNNVLVNSPLHF. In DNA, the CDR3 is TGTGCCAGCAGCTTGAACAATGTCCTTGTGAATTCACCCCTCCACTTT.

This clonotype was counted once. This rearrangement joins TRBV3-1 to TRBJ1-4; no definite D call. Trimming cost V 6 bases and J 4 bases, with 12 bases left between them. In germline, CDR1 is LGHDT, CDR2 YNNKEL (reference sequence). CDR3 length equals 14 residues. CDR3 in amino acids: CASSPSAGNEKLFF. Here the CDR3 DNA reads TGTGCCAGCAGTCCAAGCGCGGGTAATGAAAAACTGTTTTTT.

This clonotype has a handful of counts. The chain employs TRBV4-2 and TRBJ1-5, with TRBD1 matching over 7 bases. CDR1 is LGHNA, CDR2 YNFKEQ, per germline. V lost 4 bases to trimming and J lost 1 base; unmatched junction nucleotides: 4. The CDR3 runs 15 residues. CDR3 nucleotide sequence: TGTGCCAGCAGCCCCGAACAGGGGAGCAATCAGCCCCAGCATTTT. Protein product: CASSPEQGSNQPQHF.

The genes are TRBV5-1 and TRBJ1-1; the D gene is possibly TRBD1 (6 bases). CDR3 length: 15 amino acids. With 1 base removed from V and 6 bases from J, the gap between germline ends came to 16 bases. Germline values: CDR1 SGHRS, CDR2 YFSETQ. The CDR3 DNA sequence: TGCGCCAGCAGCTTGAGACAGGCGGAAGGGGCTGAAGCTTTCTTT. Its translation is CASSLRQAEGAEAFF.